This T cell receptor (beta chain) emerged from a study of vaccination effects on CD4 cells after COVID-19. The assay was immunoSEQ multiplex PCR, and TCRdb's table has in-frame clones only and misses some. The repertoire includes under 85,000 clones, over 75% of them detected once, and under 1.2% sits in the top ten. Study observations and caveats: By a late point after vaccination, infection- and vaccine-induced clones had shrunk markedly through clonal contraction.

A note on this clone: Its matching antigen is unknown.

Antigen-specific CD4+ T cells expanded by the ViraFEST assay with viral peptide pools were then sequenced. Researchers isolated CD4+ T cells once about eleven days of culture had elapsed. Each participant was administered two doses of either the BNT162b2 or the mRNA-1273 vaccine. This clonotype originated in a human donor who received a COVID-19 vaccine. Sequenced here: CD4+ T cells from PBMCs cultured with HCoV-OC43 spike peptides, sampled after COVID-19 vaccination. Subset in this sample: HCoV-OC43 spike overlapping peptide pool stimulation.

CDR3 nucleotide sequence: TGTGCCAGCAGCTTGGAGGTTTCCACCGGGGAGCTGTTTTTT. Protein product: CASSLEVSTGELFF. The gene calls are TRBV5-4 and TRBJ2-2; no definite D call. V lost 0 bases and J lost 4, with 7 bases in between. The CDR3 loop spans 14 amino acids. CDR1 and CDR2 from the germline V gene are SGHNT and YYREEE (reference sequence).